This entry lists 29 T cell receptor beta chains sequenced from one sample in a study of blood T cell repertoires in COVID-19. The assay was immunoSEQ multiplex PCR, and TCRdb's table has in-frame clones only and misses some. The sample has about 150,000 clones, roughly 89% seen once. The sequenced sample consisted of PBMCs or T cells enriched from blood (not recorded which). The receptor set was obtained from a man over 45 who had recovered from COVID-19.

The rearrangement joins TRBV5-1 to TRBJ2-5; TRBD2 aligns across 9 bases. CDR3 length: 15 residues. Germline values: CDR1 SGHRS, CDR2 YFSETQ. V trimming: 5 bases; J trimming: 5 bases; junction bases outside the gene matches: 10. CDR3 bases: TGCGCCAGCAGGAGTAGCGGGAGCTGGTTGGAGACCCAGTACTTC. This translates into CASRSSGSWLETQYF.

The chain employs TRBV4-3 and TRBJ1-1; D may be TRBD1 (6 bases). V lost 0 bases and J 4 bases, leaving 24 bases between the germline ends. Germline CDR1 is LGHNA and CDR2 is YSLEER. The CDR3 has 19 amino acids. The CDR3 sequence is CASSQDGLGRGAPFTEAFF. Written as DNA, the CDR3 is TGCGCCAGCAGCCAAGATGGGTTAGGCCGGGGGGCTCCGTTCACTGAAGCTTTCTTT.

The chain couples TRBV2 to TRBJ2-1; 13 nucleotides match TRBD2. Germline V CDR1 and CDR2: SNHLY, FYNNEI. With V trimmed by 2 bases and J by 5 bases, 3 bases remained unmatched. The CDR3 consists of 16 residues. CDR3 sequence reads: CASSETGLAGDNEQFF. As DNA, the CDR3 is TGTGCCAGCAGTGAAACCGGACTAGCGGGAGACAATGAGCAGTTCTTC. Drawing the rest from reference TRBV2 and TRBJ2-1, the complete variable domain is EPEVTQTPSHQVTQMGQEVILRCVPISNHLYFYWYRQILGQKVEFLVSFYNNEISEKSEIFDDQFSVERPDGSNFTLKIRSTKLEDSAMYFCASSETGLAGDNEQFFGPGTRLTVL.

The chain has TRBV5-5 and TRBJ1-1; 11 positions match TRBD1. The CDR3 totals 15 residues. Per germline, CDR1 SGHKS and CDR2 YYEKEE (reference sequence). Trimming removed 3 bases from V and 0 bases from J; junction bases left unmatched: 1. The CDR3, as DNA: TGTGCCAGCAGCTGGGACAGGGGGTTGAACACTGAAGCTTTCTTT. Protein product: CASSWDRGLNTEAFF. Variable domain in full (rest from reference TRBV5-5 and TRBJ1-1): DAGVTQSPTHLIKTRGQQVTLRCSPISGHKSVSWYQQVLGQGPQFIFQYYEKEERGRGNFPDRFSARQFPNYSSELNVNALLLGDSALYLCASSWDRGLNTEAFFGQGTRLTVV.

The chain has TRBV6-5 and TRBJ2-3; 10 bases match TRBD2. V lost 4 bases and J lost 4; bases outside the gene matches: 8. Per germline, CDR1 MNHEY and CDR2 SVGAGI. This CDR3 region has 16 residues. The CDR3 protein is CASSSFEAGGPDTQYF. The DNA for the CDR3 is TGTGCCAGCAGTTCTTTTGAAGCGGGGGGGCCAGATACGCAGTATTTT.

The chain recombines TRBV5-1 with TRBJ2-1, with D possibly being TRBD1 (6 bases). The V gene's germline CDR1 is SGHRS and CDR2 YFSETQ. The CDR3 has 15 residues. Trimming cost V 4 bases and J 4 bases, with 15 bases left between them. The CDR3 sequence: CASSLDRDTYNEQFF. The CDR3, as DNA: TGCGCCAGCAGCCTTGATAGGGACACTTACAATGAGCAGTTCTTC. Full variable domain (missing parts from reference TRBV5-1 and TRBJ2-1): KAGVTQTPRYLIKTRGQQVTLSCSPISGHRSVSWYQQTPGQGLQFLFEYFSETQRNKGNFPGRFSGRQFSNSRSEMNVSTLELGDSALYLCASSLDRDTYNEQFFGPGTRLTVL.

The V gene is TRBV5-1, the J gene TRBJ2-1; D perhaps matches TRBD2 (6 bases). This CDR3 spans 14 amino acids. The V and J ends lost 4 bases and 9 bases respectively, with 17 bases between them. CDR1 is SGHRS and CDR2 is YFSETQ in the germline V gene. The CDR3 DNA reads TGCGCCAGCAGCCCTTATTCGGAGGGCCTTGAGCAGTTCTTC. Its protein is CASSPYSEGLEQFF.

The chain has TRBV3-1 (or the pseudogene TRBV3-2) and TRBJ2-7; 16 bases align to TRBD2. CDR1 and CDR2 from the germline V gene are LGHDT and YNNKEL (reference sequence). V lost 2 bases to trimming and J lost 2 bases; unmatched junction nucleotides: 9. The CDR3 runs 19 residues. CDR3 bases: TGTGCCAGCAGCCAATTCCCGGGACTAGCGGGAGGGAGGACCTACGAGCAGTACTTC. It specifies CASSQFPGLAGGRTYEQYF.

The J gene is TRBJ1-2, the V gene TRBV24-1; TRBD1 matches at 7 bases. The CDR3 runs 14 residues. The V segment lost 5 bases and the J segment 5 bases; nucleotides outside the gene matches: 7. Germline CDR1 KGHDR, CDR2 SFDVKD. For the CDR3, the DNA is TGTGCCACCAGTGTAACAGGGGAGGAATATGGCTACACCTTC. It yields the protein CATSVTGEEYGYTF.

This clone occurred a few times. The V call is TRBV7-2, the J call TRBJ1-1, with D tentatively TRBD1 (5 bases). The CDR3 loop spans 14 amino acids. Looked up from germline, CDR1 is SGHTA and CDR2 is FQGNSA. V lost 3 bases and J lost 4, with 12 bases in between. CDR3 sequence (DNA): TGTGCCAGCAGCTTCTGGCAGGGATCCACTGAAGCTTTCTTT. Residues: CASSFWQGSTEAFF.

V usage is TRBV24-1 and J usage is TRBJ2-5; 9 bases match TRBD2. CDR3 length: 14 amino acids. J gave up 5 bases and V 5 bases, and 5 bases lay outside the gene matches. Germline V gene data show CDR1 as KGHDR and CDR2 as SFDVKD. The CDR3 region has the DNA TGTGCCACCAGTGCGACTAGCGGAGGGGAGACCCAGTACTTC. It translates to CATSATSGGETQYF.

V gene TRBV30 combines with J gene TRBJ1-5, with unresolved D. The V gene's germline CDR1 is GTSNPN and CDR2 SVGIG (reference sequence). There are 13 residues in the CDR3. V lost 0 bases to trimming and J lost 0 bases, with 3 bases between them. As DNA, the CDR3 is TGTGCCTGGAGTGTCAATAGCAATCAGCCCCAGCATTTT. Protein product: CAWSVNSNQPQHF.

This clone was found a few times. The gene calls are TRBV2 and TRBJ1-5; 7 bases align to TRBD1. Germline V gene data show CDR1 as SNHLY and CDR2 as FYNNEI. Trimming cost V 5 bases and J 2 bases; bases outside gene matches: 3. This CDR3 comprises 14 residues. CDR3 region: CASSFDRGNQPQHF. CDR3 coding DNA: TGTGCCAGCAGTTTCGACAGGGGCAATCAGCCCCAGCATTTT.

This clone was found a few times. J is TRBJ2-7 and V is TRBV4-3, with 10 bases that match TRBD2. The CDR3 spans 17 residues. Germline V CDR1 and CDR2: LGHNA, YSLEER. Germline trimming cut 3 bases from V and 1 base from J; bases unmatched to any gene: 9. In DNA, the CDR3 is TGCGCCAGCAGCCAGGCATGGGTAGCGGGAGGATCCTACGAGCAGTACTTC. Residues: CASSQAWVAGGSYEQYF.

The rearrangement joins TRBV6-2 or TRBV6-3 to TRBJ1-5, with 9 positions matching TRBD1. V shed 5 bases, J shed 7 bases, and the junction held 9 bases outside the gene matches. Germline V gene lookup returns CDR1 MNHEY and CDR2 SVGEGT. The CDR3 runs 15 residues. The CDR3 region has the DNA TGTGCCAGCAGTCGGAATGACAGGGGGGAACAGCCCCAGCATTTT. Translated: CASSRNDRGEQPQHF.

The chain recombines TRBV19 with TRBJ2-3; 10 bases map to TRBD1. The CDR3 extends over 16 amino acids. CDR1 and CDR2 from the germline V gene are LNHDA and SQIVND (reference sequence). The J segment lost 3 bases and the V segment lost 1 base, leaving 4 bases of the junction unmatched. The DNA of the CDR3 is TGTGCCAGTAGTATAGGAGGGGGACAGGGGACAGATACGCAGTATTTT. Translation: CASSIGGGQGTDTQYF.

CDR3 protein: CASSISGTARTKNIQYF. The CDR3 DNA reads as TGTGCCAGTAGTATATCCGGGACAGCAAGAACCAAAAACATTCAGTACTTC. This chain links TRBV19 with TRBJ2-4; 7 bases are shared with TRBD1. CDR1 LNHDA and CDR2 SQIVND come from the germline V gene (reference sequence). The V and J ends lost 2 bases and 2 bases, in that order; junction bases with no gene match: 9. The CDR3 sequence is 17 residues long.

The gene calls are TRBV6-2 or TRBV6-3 and TRBJ2-3; the D gene is possibly TRBD2 (7 bases). This CDR3 contains 15 residues. Germline CDR1 reads MNHEY; CDR2 reads SVGEGT. Trimming took off 5 bases at V and 3 bases at J, with 15 bases between the two ends. The CDR3 is CASSPRGRGTDTQYF. CDR3 sequence (DNA): TGTGCCAGCAGTCCGCGGGGGCGCGGTACAGATACGCAGTATTTT.

V gene TRBV11-1 combines with J gene TRBJ1-2; 7 positions agree with TRBD1. The V segment lost 5 bases and the J segment 0 bases; nucleotides outside the gene matches: 6. The length of the CDR3 is 15 residues. Looked up from germline, CDR1 is SGHAT and CDR2 is FQDESV (reference sequence). The CDR3 DNA reads TGTGCCAGCAGCCTAGACAGGGAAGCTAACTATGGCTACACCTTC. It is translated as CASSLDREANYGYTF. Full variable domain (missing parts from reference TRBV11-1 and TRBJ1-2): EAEVAQSPRYKITEKSQAVAFWCDPISGHATLYWYRQILGQGPELLVQFQDESVVDDSQLPKDRFSAERLKGVDSTLKIQPAELGDSAMYLCASSLDREANYGYTFGSGTRLTVV.

The chain couples TRBV5-1 to TRBJ2-3, with TRBD1 as a possible D gene (6 bases). This CDR3 comprises 15 residues. Germline V gene lookup returns CDR1 SGHRS and CDR2 YFSETQ. Deletions cut 1 base from V and 5 bases from J, with 14 bases between. CDR3 region: CASSLSGQIGDTQYF. The CDR3 DNA sequence: TGCGCCAGCAGCTTGTCGGGACAAATAGGAGATACGCAGTATTTT.

The rearrangement uses TRBV6-6 and TRBJ2-2; 7 bases map to TRBD1. After removal of 5 bases from V and 5 bases from J, the junction contained 11 bases not matched to a gene. The CDR3 covers 16 residues. Germline V lookup: CDR1 MNHNY, CDR2 SVGAGI (reference sequence). This CDR3 reads CASSPPGQRITGELFF. The CDR3 DNA sequence: TGTGCCAGCAGTCCCCCGGGACAGCGTATTACCGGGGAGCTGTTTTTT.

This clone was recorded once. This rearrangement joins TRBV3-1 (or the pseudogene TRBV3-2) to TRBJ1-4; 9 bases fit TRBD1. Germline V lookup: CDR1 LGHDT, CDR2 YNNKEL (reference sequence). The CDR3 runs to 15 residues. The junction had 5 bases not matched to a gene; V was cut back by 4 bases and J by 5 bases. Here the CDR3 DNA reads TGTGCCAGCAGCCTATACAGGGGGCCCAATGAAAAACTGTTTTTT. As protein: CASSLYRGPNEKLFF.

This chain joins TRBV11-2 and TRBJ2-5, with D possibly matching TRBD2 (5 bases). Per germline, CDR1 SGHAT and CDR2 FQNNGV. This CDR3 spans 14 amino acids. With 5 bases removed from V and 5 bases from J, the gap between germline ends came to 15 bases. CDR3 nucleotides: TGTGCCAGCAGCCTGTCACCAGCGGCGGAGACCCAGTACTTC. As protein: CASSLSPAAETQYF.

This sequence joins TRBV7-2 and TRBJ1-2; 7 nucleotides line up with TRBD1. This CDR3 has 15 amino acids. The V gene end was trimmed by 3 bases and the J gene end by 0 bases; junction bases not matched to a gene: 4. Germline V gene lookup returns CDR1 SGHTA and CDR2 FQGNSA. CDR3 in amino acids: CASSFGQGANYGYTF. In DNA form, the CDR3 reads TGTGCCAGCAGCTTCGGGCAGGGGGCTAACTATGGCTACACCTTC.

V usage is TRBV6-6 and J usage is TRBJ2-1; 10 positions agree with TRBD2. The V segment lost 6 bases and the J segment 7 bases; nucleotides outside the gene matches: 12. The germline gives CDR1 MNHNY, CDR2 SVGAGI (reference sequence). The CDR3 is made up of 16 amino acids. The CDR3 DNA reads TGTGCCAGCAGACGCCTACCGGGACTAGCGAAAAATGAGCAGTTCTTC. Translating gives CASRRLPGLAKNEQFF.

The DNA of the CDR3 is TGCGCCAGCAGCACGTCCGGGACTAGTGGTACCGGGGAGCTGTTTTTT. This encodes CASSTSGTSGTGELFF. V and J are TRBV5-1 and TRBJ2-2, with 8 bases lining up with TRBD2. This CDR3 is built from 16 residues. Germline V gives CDR1 SGHRS, CDR2 YFSETQ. With V trimmed by 4 bases and J by 5 bases, 10 bases remained unmatched.

This chain uses TRBV7-9 with TRBJ1-2, with D possibly TRBD1 on 5 matching bases. Trimming took off 1 base at V and 2 bases at J, with 5 bases between the two ends. The CDR3 has 13 residues. Per the germline V gene, CDR1 is SEHNR and CDR2 is FQNEAQ (reference sequence). This CDR3 reads CASSLGQNYGYTF. The DNA for the CDR3 is TGTGCCAGCAGCTTAGGACAGAACTATGGCTACACCTTC. The whole variable domain, filled in from reference TRBV7-9 and TRBJ1-2, reads DTGVSQNPRHKITKRGQNVTFRCDPISEHNRLYWYRQTLGQGPEFLTYFQNEAQLEKSRLLSDRFSAERPKGSFSTLEIQRTEQGDSAMYLCASSLGQNYGYTFGSGTRLTVV.

The chain joins TRBV9 to TRBJ2-2, with a tentative D call TRBD2 (6 bases). The CDR3 has 17 residues. V lost 0 bases and J lost 4, with 16 bases in between. Germline CDR1 reads SGDLS; CDR2 reads YYNGEE. CDR3 protein: CASSVGWGLPSTGELFF. CDR3 bases: TGTGCCAGCAGCGTAGGATGGGGACTGCCCTCCACCGGGGAGCTGTTTTTT.

The chain links TRBV15 to TRBJ2-1, with a possible D match to TRBD1 (5 bases). V shed 0 bases and J shed 3 bases, with 18 bases lying between them. The CDR3 is 18 residues long. Germline V gene lookup returns CDR1 LNHNV and CDR2 YYDKDF (reference sequence). In DNA, the CDR3 is TGTGCCACCAGCAGAGATCCTAGGCAGGGTCAAATCTACAATGAGCAGTTCTTC. This codes for CATSRDPRQGQIYNEQFF.